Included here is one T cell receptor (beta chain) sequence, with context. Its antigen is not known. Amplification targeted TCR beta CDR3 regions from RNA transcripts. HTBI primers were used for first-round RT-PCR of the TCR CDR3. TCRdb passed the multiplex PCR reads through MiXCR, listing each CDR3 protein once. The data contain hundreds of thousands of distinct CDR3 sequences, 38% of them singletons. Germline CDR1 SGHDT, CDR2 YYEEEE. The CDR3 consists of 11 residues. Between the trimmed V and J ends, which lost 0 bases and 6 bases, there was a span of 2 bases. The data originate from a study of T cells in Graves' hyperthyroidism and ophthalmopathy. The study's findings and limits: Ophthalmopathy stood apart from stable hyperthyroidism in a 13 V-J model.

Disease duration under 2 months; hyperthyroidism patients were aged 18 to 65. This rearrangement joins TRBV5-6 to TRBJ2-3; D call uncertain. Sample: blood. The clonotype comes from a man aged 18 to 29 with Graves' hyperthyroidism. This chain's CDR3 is CASSLADTQYF. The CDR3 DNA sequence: TGTGCCAGCAGCTTGGCCGATACGCAGTATTTT.